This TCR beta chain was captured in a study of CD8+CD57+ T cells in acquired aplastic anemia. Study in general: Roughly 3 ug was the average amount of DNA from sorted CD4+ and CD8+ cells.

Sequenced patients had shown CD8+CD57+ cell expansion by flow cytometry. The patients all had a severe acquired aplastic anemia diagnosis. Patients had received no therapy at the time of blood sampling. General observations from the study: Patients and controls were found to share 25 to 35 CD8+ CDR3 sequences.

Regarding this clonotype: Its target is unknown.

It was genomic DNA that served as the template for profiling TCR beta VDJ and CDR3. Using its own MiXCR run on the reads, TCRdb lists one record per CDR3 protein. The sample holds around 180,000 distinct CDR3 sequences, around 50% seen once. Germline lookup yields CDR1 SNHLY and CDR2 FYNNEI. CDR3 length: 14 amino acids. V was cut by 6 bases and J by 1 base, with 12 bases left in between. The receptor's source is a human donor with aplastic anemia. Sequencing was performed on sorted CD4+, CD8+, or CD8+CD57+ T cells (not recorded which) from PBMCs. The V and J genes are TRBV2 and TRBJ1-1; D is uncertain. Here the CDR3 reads CASSRESQNTEAFF. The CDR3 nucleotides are TGTGCCAGCAGCCGGGAGTCCCAGAACACTGAAGCTTTCTTT. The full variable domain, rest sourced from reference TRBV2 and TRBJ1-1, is EPEVTQTPSHQVTQMGQEVILRCVPISNHLYFYWYRQILGQKVEFLVSFYNNEISEKSEIFDDQFSVERPDGSNFTLKIRSTKLEDSAMYFCASSRESQNTEAFFGQGTRLTVV.